These T cell receptor beta chains were read from a single sample in a study of vaccination effects on CD4 cells after COVID-19. The assay was immunoSEQ multiplex PCR, and TCRdb's table has in-frame clones only and misses some. The table lists about 46,000 clones, roughly four fifths of them singletons. No antigen has been assigned to these receptors. The input for sequencing was CD4+ T cells from PBMCs cultured without peptide, taken before COVID-19 vaccination. The receptors here all came from a human donor who had a prior SARS-CoV-2 infection. Both conserved end residues are part of each CDR3. Fields, in order: J gene, V gene, clone size, D gene, CDR3 DNA, CDR3 protein. A D gene is named only where the DNA matches it firmly. Rows may omit the clone size; those that give it use once, few, many or a size class.

J: TRBJ2-1
V: TRBV9
size: few
D: TRBD2
DNA: TGTGCCAGCAGCGAGACTAGCGGGATATACAATGAGCAGTTCTTC
CDR3: CASSETSGIYNEQFF

J: TRBJ2-5
V: TRBV11-3
size: -
D: -
DNA: TGTGCCAGCAGCAACGTGGGGGGATTGGAGACCCAGTACTTC
CDR3: CASSNVGGLETQYF

J: TRBJ2-1
V: TRBV6-5
size: -
D: -
DNA: TGTGCCAGCAGGCCGTGGGTGGGGGAGAGTGAGCAGTTCTTC
CDR3: CASRPWVGESEQFF

J: TRBJ1-2
V: TRBV3-1/TRBV3-2
size: -
D: TRBD1
DNA: TGTGCCAGCAGCCCCCAGGGGGGCGGCTACACCTTC
CDR3: CASSPQGGGYTF

J: TRBJ1-2
V: TRBV7-8
size: -
D: -
DNA: TGTGCCAGCAGCCGAAGGAGGGACCCATACTATGGCTACACCTTC
CDR3: CASSRRRDPYYGYTF

J: TRBJ1-3
V: TRBV6-5
size: -
D: -
DNA: TGTGCCAGCAAGTCGGGTCCTGGAAACACCATATATTTT
CDR3: CASKSGPGNTIYF

J: TRBJ2-1
V: TRBV3-1/TRBV3-2
size: -
D: TRBD1
DNA: TGTGCCAGCAGCCAAGATGGGACAGGGCCACGCAATGAGCAGTTCTTC
CDR3: CASSQDGTGPRNEQFF

J: TRBJ1-4
V: TRBV5-1
size: -
D: -
DNA: TGCGCCAGCAGCTTGGATTTCGGCCCGCCTAATGAAAAACTGTTTTTT
CDR3: CASSLDFGPPNEKLFF

J: TRBJ2-3
V: TRBV6-6
size: once
D: TRBD2
DNA: TGTGCCAGCAGGGATAGTGTAGCGGGGGTCACAGATACGCAGTATTTT
CDR3: CASRDSVAGVTDTQYF

J: TRBJ2-7
V: TRBV6-5
size: -
D: TRBD2
DNA: TGTGCCAGCAGTTACCGGGGGACTAGCTCCTACGAGCAGTACTTC
CDR3: CASSYRGTSSYEQYF

J: TRBJ2-2
V: TRBV4-3
size: once
D: TRBD2
DNA: TGCGCCAGCAGCCAAGAGCATTCACTACTAGCGGGAGAAGCATACGCCGGGGAGCTGTTTTTT
CDR3: CASSQEHSLLAGEAYAGELFF

J: TRBJ2-5
V: TRBV7-2
size: -
D: -
DNA: TGTGCCAGCAGCTTTAGGGTGTACCAAGAGACCCAGTACTTC
CDR3: CASSFRVYQETQYF

J: TRBJ2-5
V: TRBV9
size: few
D: TRBD2
DNA: TGTGCCAGCAGCGGCGGAGCGGGGACCCAAGAGACCCAGTACTTC
CDR3: CASSGGAGTQETQYF

J: TRBJ1-2
V: TRBV2
size: -
D: -
DNA: TGTGCCAGCACCCAAATGAGCGGCTCTAGAGGCTACACCTTC
CDR3: CASTQMSGSRGYTF

J: TRBJ2-6
V: TRBV7-2
size: once
D: -
DNA: TGTGCCAGCAGCTTTGCTGGGGCCAACGTCCTGACTTTC
CDR3: CASSFAGANVLTF

J: TRBJ1-1
V: TRBV2
size: -
D: -
DNA: TGTGCCAGCAGTGAGTTAGGGGGGCTCATGAACACTGAAGCTTTCTTT
CDR3: CASSELGGLMNTEAFF

J: TRBJ2-3
V: TRBV28
size: -
D: TRBD2
DNA: TGTGCCAGCACCCCCATAGGGGCGGGGGGACTAGCGGGAGGTACGCAGTATTTT
CDR3: CASTPIGAGGLAGGTQYF

J: TRBJ2-1
V: TRBV19
size: -
D: -
DNA: TGTGCCAGTAGTAGAGGCTGGCGCTACAATGAGCAGTTCTTC
CDR3: CASSRGWRYNEQFF

J: TRBJ2-2
V: TRBV9
size: -
D: -
DNA: TGTGCCAGCAGCGTCTTCATAGCAGGCGGGGAGCTGTTTTTT
CDR3: CASSVFIAGGELFF

J: TRBJ1-1
V: TRBV27
size: -
D: -
DNA: TGTGCCAGCAGTCCCATGATGGCGTCCACTGAAGCTTTCTTT
CDR3: CASSPMMASTEAFF

J: TRBJ2-1
V: TRBV7-8
size: -
D: TRBD2
DNA: TGTGCCAGCAGGCCCAGAGTAGCGGGGGTCTACAATGAGCAGTTCTTC
CDR3: CASRPRVAGVYNEQFF

J: TRBJ1-2
V: TRBV18
size: few
D: TRBD1
DNA: TGTGCCAGCTCCCCGGTCGGGACAGAGCTCTTCTATGGCTACACCTTC
CDR3: CASSPVGTELFYGYTF

J: TRBJ1-6
V: TRBV4-3
size: -
D: -
DNA: TGCGCCAGCAGCCAAGAGAACAGGGTTTGGGACTCACCCCTCCACTTT
CDR3: CASSQENRVWDSPLHF

J: TRBJ1-2
V: TRBV5-1
size: -
D: -
DNA: TGCGCCAGCAGCTCAACAGGGAACTATGGCTACACCTTC
CDR3: CASSSTGNYGYTF

J: TRBJ2-5
V: TRBV6-1
size: -
D: -
DNA: TGTGCCAGCAGTGAGGGTTTAGGTACAGGGCAAGAGACCCAGTACTTC
CDR3: CASSEGLGTGQETQYF

J: TRBJ2-3
V: TRBV3-1/TRBV3-2
size: -
D: -
DNA: TGTGCCAGCAGCCAAAACATACCGGGCACAGGGAATACGCAGTATTTT
CDR3: CASSQNIPGTGNTQYF

J: TRBJ1-6
V: TRBV4-3
size: few
D: -
DNA: TGCGCCAGCAGCCAAGATCAAGCGGAGGGTTTGCCCCTCCACTTT
CDR3: CASSQDQAEGLPLHF

J: TRBJ1-1
V: TRBV6-5
size: -
D: -
DNA: TGTGCCAGCATCAAGGACACATTGAACACTGAAGCTTTCTTT
CDR3: CASIKDTLNTEAFF

J: TRBJ2-7
V: TRBV7-2
size: -
D: TRBD2
DNA: TGTGCCAGCAGATATACTAGCGGGGATACCTACGAGCAGTACTTC
CDR3: CASRYTSGDTYEQYF

J: TRBJ2-5
V: TRBV2
size: -
D: TRBD1
DNA: TGTGCCAGCAGCCGACAGGGGGCGGGAGAGACCCAGTACTTC
CDR3: CASSRQGAGETQYF

J: TRBJ2-5
V: TRBV2
size: once
D: -
DNA: TGTGCCAGCAGTGAAGGCGGGGCGCAAGAGACCCAGTACTTC
CDR3: CASSEGGAQETQYF

J: TRBJ1-4
V: TRBV11-3
size: -
D: -
DNA: TGTGCCAGCAGCTTACTCGCTAGTGAAAAACTGTTTTTT
CDR3: CASSLLASEKLFF

J: TRBJ2-5
V: TRBV2
size: -
D: TRBD1
DNA: TGTGCCAGTACCAGGGGGCGGGAGACCCAGTACTTC
CDR3: CASTRGRETQYF

J: TRBJ2-3
V: TRBV7-2
size: -
D: -
DNA: TGTGCCAGCAGCCCCCAGGGCGGGGGCACAGATACGCAGTATTTT
CDR3: CASSPQGGGTDTQYF

J: TRBJ2-5
V: TRBV7-2
size: -
D: TRBD2
DNA: TGTGCCAGCAGCTTGGCTAGCGGGTGGGGAGAGACCCAGTACTTC
CDR3: CASSLASGWGETQYF

J: TRBJ1-2
V: TRBV18
size: -
D: -
DNA: TGTGCCAGCTCACCACTCTCGGGGAACTATGGCTACACCTTC
CDR3: CASSPLSGNYGYTF

J: TRBJ2-5
V: TRBV5-4
size: -
D: -
DNA: TGTGCCAGCAGCTTTTATAACCAAGAGACCCAGTACTTC
CDR3: CASSFYNQETQYF

J: TRBJ1-6
V: TRBV12-3/TRBV12-4
size: -
D: -
DNA: TGTGCCAGCAGCGCCGGGTGGTCACCCCTCCACTTT
CDR3: CASSAGWSPLHF

J: TRBJ2-2
V: TRBV5-4
size: few
D: TRBD2
DNA: TGTGCCAGCAGCCGATCTAGCGGGAGCACCGGGGAGCTGTTTTTT
CDR3: CASSRSSGSTGELFF

J: TRBJ1-6
V: TRBV4-1
size: -
D: -
DNA: TGCGCCAGCAGCCAATCCCAATACAGGGAGCTCAATTCACCCCTCCACTTT
CDR3: CASSQSQYRELNSPLHF

J: TRBJ1-4
V: TRBV11-2
size: -
D: -
DNA: TGTGCCAGCAGCCCAGGACACAGGGTTAATGAAAAACTGTTTTTT
CDR3: CASSPGHRVNEKLFF

J: TRBJ2-3
V: TRBV9
size: -
D: -
DNA: TGTGCCAGCAGCGTAGGCCCTAACACAGATACGCAGTATTTT
CDR3: CASSVGPNTDTQYF

J: TRBJ2-2
V: TRBV7-3
size: -
D: -
DNA: TGTGCCAGCAGCCCCGGAGGGGTGGATTCCGGCGGGGAGCTGTTTTTT
CDR3: CASSPGGVDSGGELFF

J: TRBJ2-3
V: TRBV19
size: few
D: TRBD1
DNA: TGTGCCAGTAGTTGGACAGGGGGCGAGTGGAGCACAGATACGCAGTATTTT
CDR3: CASSWTGGEWSTDTQYF

J: TRBJ2-2
V: TRBV24-1
size: -
D: TRBD1
DNA: TGTGCCACCAGTGTTGGGACAGGGGACACCGGGGAGCTGTTTTTT
CDR3: CATSVGTGDTGELFF

J: TRBJ1-5
V: TRBV21-1
size: -
D: -
DNA: TGTGCCAGCAGCAACGGGACAGGCACGGGTCCTTATATCAATCAGCCCCAGCATTTT
CDR3: CASSNGTGTGPYINQPQHF

J: TRBJ1-5
V: TRBV30
size: few
D: -
DNA: TGTGCCTGGAGTCAACAGGGCTTCCAGCCCCAGCATTTT
CDR3: CAWSQQGFQPQHF

J: TRBJ1-1
V: TRBV2
size: -
D: -
DNA: TGTGCCAGCAGTCTTCTGACAATTCTCATGAACACTGAAGCTTTCTTT
CDR3: CASSLLTILMNTEAFF

J: TRBJ2-1
V: TRBV11-3
size: once
D: TRBD1
DNA: TGTGCCAGCAGCTCCACGACAGGGAAAAATTACAATGAGCAGTTCTTC
CDR3: CASSSTTGKNYNEQFF

J: TRBJ2-1
V: TRBV27
size: -
D: TRBD2
DNA: TGTGCCAGCAGGGAATCCGGGACTAGCGGGAGGAATGAGCAGTTCTTC
CDR3: CASRESGTSGRNEQFF

J: TRBJ2-3
V: TRBV9
size: -
D: TRBD2
DNA: TGTGCCAGCAGCGTAGTCGCTCTAGCGGGCACAGATACGCAGTATTTT
CDR3: CASSVVALAGTDTQYF

J: TRBJ1-5
V: TRBV7-2
size: -
D: -
DNA: TGTGCCAGCAGCTTAGTCGCGGCCCTTCAGCCCCAGCATTTT
CDR3: CASSLVAALQPQHF

J: TRBJ1-3
V: TRBV30
size: few
D: TRBD1
DNA: TGTGCCTGGAGTTACAGGGGCATTGAAAACACCATATATTTT
CDR3: CAWSYRGIENTIYF

J: TRBJ2-3
V: TRBV3-1/TRBV3-2
size: few
D: -
DNA: TGTGCCAGCAGCCGGTCGCCAGCAGATACGCAGTATTTT
CDR3: CASSRSPADTQYF